This TCR beta chain was found in a study of shared clonotypes between healthy human individuals. This clone was detected ten times or more. Repertoires were generated with immunoSEQ multiplex PCR, while TCRdb's copy carries only in-frame clones and drops some. Found here are 530,000 or so clones, about 75% of them singletons; the top ten hold around 13%. Per the germline V gene, CDR1 is SNHLY and CDR2 is FYNNEI. The ends lost 7 bases at V and 2 bases at J; junction bases unmatched: 11. This CDR3 is 15 amino acids long. The chain employs TRBV2 and TRBJ2-7; 7 nucleotides agree with TRBD2. This TCR was recovered from a woman aged 40 to 50 in good health. Some clones in this sample may be carry-over from other donors' samples. The specimen was PBMCs. In DNA form, the CDR3 reads TGTGCCAGCAAGGATATAGTAGCGGGCCCCTACGAGCAGTACTTC. Protein product: CASKDIVAGPYEQYF.